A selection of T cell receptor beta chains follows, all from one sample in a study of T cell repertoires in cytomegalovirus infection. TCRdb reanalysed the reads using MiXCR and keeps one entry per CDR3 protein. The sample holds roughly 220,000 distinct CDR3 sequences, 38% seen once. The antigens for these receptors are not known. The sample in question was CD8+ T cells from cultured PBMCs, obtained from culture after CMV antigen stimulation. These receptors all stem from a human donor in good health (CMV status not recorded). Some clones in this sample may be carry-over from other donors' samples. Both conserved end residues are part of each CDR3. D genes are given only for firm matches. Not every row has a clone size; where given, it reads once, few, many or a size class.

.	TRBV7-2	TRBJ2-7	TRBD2	CASSALAGGPYEQYF	TGTGCCAGCAGCGCTCTAGCGGGAGGGCCTTACGAGCAGTACTTC
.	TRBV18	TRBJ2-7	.	CASSTIWNEQYF	TGTGCCAGCTCAACGATTTGGAACGAGCAGTACTTC
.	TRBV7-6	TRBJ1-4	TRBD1	CARSQSQRTGDNEKLFF	TGTGCCAGAAGCCAAAGCCAGCGGACAGGTGATAATGAAAAACTGTTTTTT
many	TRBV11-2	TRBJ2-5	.	CASSREKKETQYF	TGTGCCAGCAGCCGGGAGAAAAAAGAGACCCAGTACTTC
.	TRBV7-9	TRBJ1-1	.	CASSYGKGHLNTEAFF	TGTGCCAGCAGCTACGGTAAGGGACATTTGAACACTGAAGCTTTCTTT
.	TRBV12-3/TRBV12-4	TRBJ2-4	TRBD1	CASSRDRAENIQYF	TGTGCCAGCAGTCGGGACAGGGCGGAAAACATTCAGTACTTC
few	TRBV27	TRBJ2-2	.	CASSRQGEAGELFF	TGTGCCAGCAGCAGGCAGGGAGAGGCCGGGGAGCTGTTTTTT
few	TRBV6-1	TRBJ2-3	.	CASSENRLFTDTQYF	TGTGCCAGCAGTGAGAACAGGTTATTCACAGATACGCAGTATTTT
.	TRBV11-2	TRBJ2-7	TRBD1	CASSLQDRTYEQYF	TGTGCCAGCAGCTTACAGGACAGGACCTACGAGCAGTACTTC
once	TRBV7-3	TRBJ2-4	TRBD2	CASSLGTSYNIQYF	TGTGCCAGCAGCCTCGGGACTAGCTACAACATTCAGTACTTC
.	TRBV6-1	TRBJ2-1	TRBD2	CASSEFLAGGIDYEQFF	TGTGCCAGCAGTGAATTTCTAGCGGGAGGGATCGACTATGAGCAGTTCTTC
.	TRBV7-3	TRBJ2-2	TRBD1	CASRTGTGVTGELFF	TGTGCCAGCAGAACCGGGACAGGGGTGACCGGGGAGCTGTTTTTT
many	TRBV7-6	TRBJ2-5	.	CASSLNLQETQYF	TGTGCCAGCAGCTTAAACCTACAAGAGACCCAGTACTTC
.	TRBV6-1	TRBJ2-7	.	CASSYGRRAEQYF	TGTGCCAGCAGTTACGGGCGACGGGCCGAGCAGTACTTC
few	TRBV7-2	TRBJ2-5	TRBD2	CASSHPTYWTSGAQETQYF	TGTGCCAGCAGCCACCCGACCTACTGGACTAGCGGGGCCCAAGAGACCCAGTACTTC
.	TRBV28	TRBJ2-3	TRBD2	CASSTLGGGKADTQYF	TGTGCCAGCAGTACCCTGGGGGGGGGGAAGGCAGATACGCAGTATTTT
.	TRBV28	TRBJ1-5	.	CASSRQEILNQPQHF	TGTGCCAGCAGTCGACAGGAAATCCTCAATCAGCCCCAGCATTTT
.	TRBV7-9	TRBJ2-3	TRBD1	CASRQGQGIDWDTQYF	TGTGCCAGCAGACAAGGACAGGGCATCGACTGGGATACGCAGTATTTT
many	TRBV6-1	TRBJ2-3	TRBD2	CASSIGGAQGTDTQYF	TGTGCCAGCAGTATCGGGGGGGCCCAGGGCACAGATACGCAGTATTTT
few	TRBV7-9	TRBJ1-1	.	CASSLGPDTEAFF	TGTGCCAGCAGCTTAGGACCAGACACTGAAGCTTTCTTT
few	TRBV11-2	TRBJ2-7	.	CASSAKSGGRTYEQYF	TGTGCCAGCAGCGCTAAATCCGGGGGCCGCACCTACGAGCAGTACTTC
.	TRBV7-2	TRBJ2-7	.	CASSFWALPGYEQYF	TGTGCCAGCAGCTTTTGGGCCCTCCCAGGCTACGAGCAGTACTTC
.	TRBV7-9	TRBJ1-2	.	CASSPGVDGYTF	TGTGCCAGCAGCCCCGGGGTGGATGGCTACACCTTC
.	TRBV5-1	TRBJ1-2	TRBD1	CASSSQRQGVSGYTF	TGCGCCAGCAGCTCCCAAAGACAGGGGGTATCTGGCTACACCTTC
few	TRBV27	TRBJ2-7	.	CASSLWIGQASYEQYF	TGTGCCAGCAGTTTATGGATAGGGCAGGCCTCCTACGAGCAGTACTTC
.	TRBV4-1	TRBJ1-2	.	CASSQVHPNYGYTF	TGTGCCAGCAGCCAAGTCCACCCTAACTATGGCTACACCTTC
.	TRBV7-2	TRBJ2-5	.	CASSPTEVYLEETQYF	TGTGCCAGCAGCCCGACAGAGGTATACCTGGAAGAGACCCAGTACTTC
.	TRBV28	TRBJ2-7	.	CASSLSPRENEQYF	TGTGCCAGCAGTTTATCCCCCCGCGAAAACGAGCAGTACTTC
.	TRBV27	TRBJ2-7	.	CASSQTTSYEQYF	TGTGCCAGCAGCCAGACCACGTCCTACGAGCAGTACTTC
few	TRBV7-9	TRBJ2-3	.	CASSALSGTDTQYF	TGTGCCAGCAGCGCCCTTAGCGGCACAGATACGCAGTATTTT
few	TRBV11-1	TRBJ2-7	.	CASSPPRDEQYF	TGTGCCAGCAGCCCTCCGAGGGACGAGCAGTACTTC
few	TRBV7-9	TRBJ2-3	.	CASSSDRDPPSTDTQYF	TGTGCCAGCAGCTCCGACCGGGACCCACCTAGCACAGATACGCAGTATTTT
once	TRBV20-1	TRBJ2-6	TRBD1	CSARGVRTGIFGANVLTF	TGCAGTGCTAGAGGTGTGAGGACAGGGATATTTGGGGCCAACGTCCTGACTTTC
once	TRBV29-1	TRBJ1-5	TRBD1	CSVEDFLDRVSRSNQPQHF	TGCAGCGTTGAAGATTTTTTGGACAGGGTGAGTAGGAGCAATCAGCCCCAGCATTTT
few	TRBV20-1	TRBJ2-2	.	CSASDTSTTGELFF	TGCAGTGCTAGCGACACTAGTACCACCGGGGAGCTGTTTTTT
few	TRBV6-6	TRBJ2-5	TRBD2	CASGTLGLAEQTQYF	TGTGCCAGCGGGACCCTGGGACTAGCAGAGCAGACCCAGTACTTC
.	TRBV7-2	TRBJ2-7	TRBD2	CASSPLGSGSSYEQYF	TGTGCCAGCAGCCCATTGGGGAGCGGGAGCTCCTACGAGCAGTACTTC
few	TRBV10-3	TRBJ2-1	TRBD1	CAISAGQRINEQFF	TGTGCCATCAGTGCGGGACAGAGAATCAATGAGCAGTTCTTC
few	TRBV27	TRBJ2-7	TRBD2	CASSTRTSTDYEQYF	TGTGCCAGCAGTACCCGGACTAGCACCGATTACGAGCAGTACTTC
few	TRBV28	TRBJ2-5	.	CASSLSRSSSTQETQYF	TGTGCCAGCAGTTTATCAAGAAGTAGCTCCACCCAAGAGACCCAGTACTTC
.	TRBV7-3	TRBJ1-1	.	CASSDTGGSGNTEAFF	TGTGCCAGCAGCGATACGGGGGGCTCGGGGAACACTGAAGCTTTCTTT
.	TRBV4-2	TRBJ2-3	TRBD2	CASSQLAGTSGRTDTQYF	TGTGCCAGCAGCCAGTTGGCCGGGACTAGCGGGAGGACAGATACGCAGTATTTT
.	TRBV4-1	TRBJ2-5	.	CASSHLETQYF	TGCGCCAGCAGCCACCTAGAGACCCAGTACTTC
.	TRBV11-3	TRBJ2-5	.	CASSLDRGALKYQETQYF	TGTGCCAGCAGCTTAGACAGGGGCGCCCTAAAGTACCAAGAGACCCAGTACTTC
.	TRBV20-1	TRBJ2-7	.	CSARTGPLAGPYEQYF	TGCAGTGCCAGGACAGGGCCCCTAGCGGGACCCTACGAGCAGTACTTC
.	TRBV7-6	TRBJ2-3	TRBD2	CASSLRGGDQDTQYF	TGTGCCAGCAGCCTACGGGGGGGGGATCAGGATACGCAGTATTTT
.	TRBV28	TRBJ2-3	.	CASSPGLEDRSTDTQYF	TGTGCCAGCAGCCCCGGACTGGAGGATCGGAGCACAGATACGCAGTATTTT
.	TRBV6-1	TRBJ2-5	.	CASRNRNQETQYF	TGTGCCAGCAGAAATAGGAACCAAGAGACCCAGTACTTC